The rows below give T cell receptor beta chains drawn from one sample of a study of control samples from healthy donors and cancer patients. Using immunoSEQ multiplex PCR, the repertoire was profiled, and TCRdb retains in-frame clones only, with some absent. The data contain 200,000 to 250,000 clones, about 95% of them singletons. Material for sequencing was blood. The receptors derive from a man aged 50 to 60 in good health. The CDR3 runs from the conserved cysteine through the conserved F or W. Each record gives: V gene, clone size, D gene, CDR3 length, J gene, CDR3 DNA, CDR3 protein. The D gene is left open where the match is weak. Size is stated for part of the rows, as once, few or many counts, or as a class when the clone is expanded.

V gene: TRBV29-1
clone size: -
D gene: -
CDR3 length: 13
J gene: TRBJ1-4
CDR3 DNA: TGCAGCGTGGGGGAGGGAACTAATGAAAAACTGTTTTTT
CDR3 protein: CSVGEGTNEKLFF

V gene: TRBV5-4
clone size: -
D gene: -
CDR3 length: 14
J gene: TRBJ1-2
CDR3 DNA: TGTGCCAGCATCTCCTTCCGGAGCTTAGGGGGCTACACCTTC
CDR3 protein: CASISFRSLGGYTF

V gene: TRBV6-6
clone size: once
D gene: TRBD1
CDR3 length: 14
J gene: TRBJ2-7
CDR3 DNA: TGTGCCAGCAGTTACCCAGGGGGCAGGTACGAGCAGTACTTC
CDR3 protein: CASSYPGGRYEQYF

V gene: TRBV7-9
clone size: -
D gene: -
CDR3 length: 13
J gene: TRBJ1-1
CDR3 DNA: TGTGCCAGCAGCCAAATTATAGCGGGTAGCGCTTTCTTT
CDR3 protein: CASSQIIAGSAFF

V gene: TRBV19
clone size: -
D gene: -
CDR3 length: 12
J gene: TRBJ1-5
CDR3 DNA: TGTGCCACCGGGGTTCCCAATCAGCCCCAGCATTTT
CDR3 protein: CATGVPNQPQHF

V gene: TRBV15
clone size: -
D gene: -
CDR3 length: 13
J gene: TRBJ1-4
CDR3 DNA: TGTGCCACCAGCATAGGGTGGCGAGAAAAACTGTTTTTT
CDR3 protein: CATSIGWREKLFF

V gene: TRBV3-1/TRBV3-2
clone size: -
D gene: -
CDR3 length: 15
J gene: TRBJ1-3
CDR3 DNA: TGTGCCAGCAGCCAAGCGGCACTGGGGGAGGACACCATATATTTT
CDR3 protein: CASSQAALGEDTIYF

V gene: TRBV18
clone size: once
D gene: -
CDR3 length: 15
J gene: TRBJ2-2
CDR3 DNA: TGTGCCAGCTCACCTTCCCTTGGGGGCACCGGGGAGCTGTTTTTT
CDR3 protein: CASSPSLGGTGELFF

V gene: TRBV5-6
clone size: -
D gene: -
CDR3 length: 12
J gene: TRBJ2-7
CDR3 DNA: TGTGCCAGCAGCTTTAATGGCGCCGGTTCGGACTTC
CDR3 protein: CASSFNGAGSDF

V gene: TRBV5-1
clone size: -
D gene: -
CDR3 length: 13
J gene: TRBJ1-5
CDR3 DNA: TGCGCCAGCAGCTTAGGCAGCAATCAGCCCCAGCATTTT
CDR3 protein: CASSLGSNQPQHF

V gene: TRBV4-2
clone size: -
D gene: -
CDR3 length: 16
J gene: TRBJ1-1
CDR3 DNA: TGTGCCAGCAGCCTAGAAGTTACCCAAGGGGGCACTGAAGCTTTCTTT
CDR3 protein: CASSLEVTQGGTEAFF

V gene: TRBV5-1
clone size: -
D gene: TRBD1
CDR3 length: 15
J gene: TRBJ1-2
CDR3 DNA: TGCGCCAGCAGCCAGACAGGGGGTCTTGGCTATGGCTACACCTTC
CDR3 protein: CASSQTGGLGYGYTF

V gene: TRBV5-1
clone size: -
D gene: TRBD1
CDR3 length: 15
J gene: TRBJ2-1
CDR3 DNA: TGCGCCAGCAGCCCCCGGACAGGGACGGAAAGTGAGCAGTTCTTC
CDR3 protein: CASSPRTGTESEQFF

V gene: TRBV7-2
clone size: once
D gene: -
CDR3 length: 15
J gene: TRBJ1-3
CDR3 DNA: TGTGCCAGCAGCCCGATCGCTACCTCTGGAAACACCATATATTTT
CDR3 protein: CASSPIATSGNTIYF

V gene: TRBV9
clone size: -
D gene: TRBD1
CDR3 length: 15
J gene: TRBJ1-1
CDR3 DNA: TGTGCCAGCAGCCCCCGGACAGGGGGCTACACTGAAGCTTTCTTT
CDR3 protein: CASSPRTGGYTEAFF

V gene: TRBV24-1
clone size: -
D gene: -
CDR3 length: 16
J gene: TRBJ2-7
CDR3 DNA: TGTGCCACCAGTGATTCAGGGGAATCGAACTCCTACGAGCAGTACTTC
CDR3 protein: CATSDSGESNSYEQYF

V gene: TRBV28
clone size: -
D gene: -
CDR3 length: 12
J gene: TRBJ2-5
CDR3 DNA: TGTGCCAGCAGTGACATGCGAGAGACCCAGTACTTC
CDR3 protein: CASSDMRETQYF

V gene: TRBV5-4
clone size: once
D gene: TRBD1
CDR3 length: 15
J gene: TRBJ1-2
CDR3 DNA: TGTGCCAGCAGCTCCGGGACAGAGATTCGGTATGGCTACACCTTC
CDR3 protein: CASSSGTEIRYGYTF

V gene: TRBV5-1
clone size: -
D gene: -
CDR3 length: 17
J gene: TRBJ2-3
CDR3 DNA: TGCGCCAGCAGCCCGAATTCCGGGGCAGCTAGCACAGATACGCAGTATTTT
CDR3 protein: CASSPNSGAASTDTQYF

V gene: TRBV5-6
clone size: -
D gene: -
CDR3 length: 16
J gene: TRBJ2-3
CDR3 DNA: TGTGCCAGCAGCTTGGGGTCCGGGGATAGCACAGATACGCAGTATTTT
CDR3 protein: CASSLGSGDSTDTQYF

V gene: TRBV5-1
clone size: -
D gene: -
CDR3 length: 14
J gene: TRBJ1-1
CDR3 DNA: TGCGCCAGCAGTCCGACGCCCCCGAACACTGAAGCTTTCTTT
CDR3 protein: CASSPTPPNTEAFF

V gene: TRBV28
clone size: -
D gene: TRBD1
CDR3 length: 15
J gene: TRBJ1-1
CDR3 DNA: TGTGCCAGCAGTTCCTACAGGGGACTGAACACTGAAGCTTTCTTT
CDR3 protein: CASSSYRGLNTEAFF

V gene: TRBV6-6
clone size: once
D gene: -
CDR3 length: 15
J gene: TRBJ1-2
CDR3 DNA: TGTGCCAGCAGTTACTCGCAGGGTGGCTACTATGGCTACACCTTC
CDR3 protein: CASSYSQGGYYGYTF

V gene: TRBV4-1
clone size: -
D gene: -
CDR3 length: 15
J gene: TRBJ2-7
CDR3 DNA: TGCGCCAGCAGCCAAGGAGAACGGTACTCCTACGAGCAGTACTTC
CDR3 protein: CASSQGERYSYEQYF

V gene: TRBV15
clone size: once
D gene: -
CDR3 length: 15
J gene: TRBJ1-1
CDR3 DNA: TGTGCCACCAGCCCCCGACCTCGGCCGAACACTGAAGCTTTCTTT
CDR3 protein: CATSPRPRPNTEAFF

V gene: TRBV7-9
clone size: -
D gene: -
CDR3 length: 15
J gene: TRBJ2-6
CDR3 DNA: TGTGCCAGCAGTCCTGGACAGCCTGGGGCCAACGTCCTGACTTTC
CDR3 protein: CASSPGQPGANVLTF

V gene: TRBV2
clone size: -
D gene: -
CDR3 length: 12
J gene: TRBJ2-4
CDR3 DNA: TGTGCCAGCAGGGACACCAAAAACATTCAGTACTTC
CDR3 protein: CASRDTKNIQYF

V gene: TRBV10-3
clone size: -
D gene: -
CDR3 length: 13
J gene: TRBJ2-1
CDR3 DNA: TGTGCCATCAGTGGTGACGGGTACAATGAGCAGTTCTTC
CDR3 protein: CAISGDGYNEQFF

V gene: TRBV24-1
clone size: -
D gene: TRBD1
CDR3 length: 16
J gene: TRBJ2-3
CDR3 DNA: TGTGCCACCAGTGATTGGGGACAGGGGGCCACAGATACGCAGTATTTT
CDR3 protein: CATSDWGQGATDTQYF

V gene: TRBV24-1
clone size: -
D gene: TRBD1
CDR3 length: 16
J gene: TRBJ2-1
CDR3 DNA: TGTGCCACCAGTGACCCCGGGACAGGGGCCCGGGGTGAGCAGTTCTTC
CDR3 protein: CATSDPGTGARGEQFF

V gene: TRBV29-1
clone size: once
D gene: TRBD2
CDR3 length: 12
J gene: TRBJ2-1
CDR3 DNA: TGCAGCGTTATTCCGGGGGGCAATGAGCAGTTCTTC
CDR3 protein: CSVIPGGNEQFF

V gene: TRBV7-2
clone size: -
D gene: -
CDR3 length: 15
J gene: TRBJ2-3
CDR3 DNA: TGTGCCAGCAGCTTAATGGGGCCAGGGACAGATACGCAGTATTTT
CDR3 protein: CASSLMGPGTDTQYF

V gene: TRBV19
clone size: -
D gene: TRBD1
CDR3 length: 16
J gene: TRBJ2-2
CDR3 DNA: TGTGCCAGTAGTCATAACAGGGGTGAGAACACCGGGGAGCTGTTTTTT
CDR3 protein: CASSHNRGENTGELFF

V gene: TRBV9
clone size: -
D gene: -
CDR3 length: 14
J gene: TRBJ1-2
CDR3 DNA: TGTGCCAGCAGCGTAGACGGTTTTAACTATGGCTACACCTTC
CDR3 protein: CASSVDGFNYGYTF

V gene: TRBV5-1
clone size: -
D gene: -
CDR3 length: 14
J gene: TRBJ1-1
CDR3 DNA: TGCGCCAGCAGCCCGATGGACAGCAGCACTGAAGCTTTCTTT
CDR3 protein: CASSPMDSSTEAFF

V gene: TRBV5-6
clone size: -
D gene: -
CDR3 length: 11
J gene: TRBJ1-1
CDR3 DNA: TGTGCCAGCTCTATCAACACTGAAGCTTTCTTT
CDR3 protein: CASSINTEAFF

V gene: TRBV24-1
clone size: -
D gene: TRBD2
CDR3 length: 17
J gene: TRBJ2-3
CDR3 DNA: TGTGCCACCAGTGATATGGGGACTAGCGCGGCCCCAGATACGCAGTATTTT
CDR3 protein: CATSDMGTSAAPDTQYF

V gene: TRBV9
clone size: once
D gene: -
CDR3 length: 14
J gene: TRBJ2-1
CDR3 DNA: TGTGCCAGCAGCGTTCATCGGGGGGCCGCTGAGCAGTTCTTC
CDR3 protein: CASSVHRGAAEQFF

V gene: TRBV7-9
clone size: -
D gene: -
CDR3 length: 15
J gene: TRBJ1-1
CDR3 DNA: TGTGCCAGCAGCTTAGTCTCGGCCGGTAACACTGAAGCTTTCTTT
CDR3 protein: CASSLVSAGNTEAFF

V gene: TRBV18
clone size: -
D gene: TRBD1
CDR3 length: 16
J gene: TRBJ1-6
CDR3 DNA: TGTGCCAGCTCACTTCTTGGACAGGGGGCGCATTCACCCCTCCACTTT
CDR3 protein: CASSLLGQGAHSPLHF

V gene: TRBV5-6
clone size: -
D gene: TRBD1
CDR3 length: 14
J gene: TRBJ1-2
CDR3 DNA: TGTGCCAGCAGCTCTACTGGGACAGGGTATGGCTACACCTTC
CDR3 protein: CASSSTGTGYGYTF

V gene: TRBV3-1/TRBV3-2
clone size: -
D gene: -
CDR3 length: 14
J gene: TRBJ1-2
CDR3 DNA: TGTGCCAGCAGCCAAGATGTCTCCCGGGTGGGCTACACCTTC
CDR3 protein: CASSQDVSRVGYTF

V gene: TRBV19
clone size: once
D gene: TRBD1
CDR3 length: 16
J gene: TRBJ1-5
CDR3 DNA: TGTGCCAGTAGTATGGGGACAGGTTTAAACAATCAGCCCCAGCATTTT
CDR3 protein: CASSMGTGLNNQPQHF

V gene: TRBV28
clone size: -
D gene: -
CDR3 length: 15
J gene: TRBJ1-1
CDR3 DNA: TGTGCCAGCAGTTTAGTCGAGGGGATGAACACTGAAGCTTTCTTT
CDR3 protein: CASSLVEGMNTEAFF

V gene: TRBV3-1/TRBV3-2
clone size: -
D gene: TRBD1
CDR3 length: 16
J gene: TRBJ1-2
CDR3 DNA: TGTGCCAGCAGCCAAGGCAGTGGACAGGGGGCGTATGGCTACACCTTC
CDR3 protein: CASSQGSGQGAYGYTF

V gene: TRBV3-1/TRBV3-2
clone size: -
D gene: -
CDR3 length: 17
J gene: TRBJ1-1
CDR3 DNA: TGTGCCAGCAGCCAAAAACCGACAGGCCGTGTTTTCACTGAAGCTTTCTTT
CDR3 protein: CASSQKPTGRVFTEAFF

V gene: TRBV19
clone size: -
D gene: -
CDR3 length: 13
J gene: TRBJ1-6
CDR3 DNA: TGTGCCAGTAACGGACAGTTAAATTCACCCCTCCACTTT
CDR3 protein: CASNGQLNSPLHF

V gene: TRBV28
clone size: -
D gene: TRBD2
CDR3 length: 17
J gene: TRBJ2-3
CDR3 DNA: TGTGCCAGCAGTCCGCGGGATAGCGGGGGTCGCACAGATACGCAGTATTTT
CDR3 protein: CASSPRDSGGRTDTQYF

V gene: TRBV7-2
clone size: -
D gene: TRBD1
CDR3 length: 14
J gene: TRBJ2-4
CDR3 DNA: TGTGCCAGCAGTCCTGACAGGGGTTTGAACATTCAGTACTTC
CDR3 protein: CASSPDRGLNIQYF

V gene: TRBV24-1
clone size: -
D gene: -
CDR3 length: 12
J gene: TRBJ1-5
CDR3 DNA: TGTGCCACCAGTGTTGTGGGACAGCCCCAGCATTTT
CDR3 protein: CATSVVGQPQHF

V gene: TRBV7-3
clone size: once
D gene: TRBD2
CDR3 length: 15
J gene: TRBJ2-7
CDR3 DNA: TGTGCCAGCAGTCGTCTAGCGGGGAGCTCCTACGAGCAGTACTTC
CDR3 protein: CASSRLAGSSYEQYF

V gene: TRBV6-6
clone size: -
D gene: -
CDR3 length: 13
J gene: TRBJ2-7
CDR3 DNA: TGTGCCAGCAGTTACGCAGTTTCCTACGAGCAGTACTTC
CDR3 protein: CASSYAVSYEQYF

V gene: TRBV28
clone size: -
D gene: -
CDR3 length: 14
J gene: TRBJ1-5
CDR3 DNA: TGTGCCAGCATAAGGGGCCAGCTCAATCAGCCCCAGCATTTT
CDR3 protein: CASIRGQLNQPQHF

V gene: TRBV28
clone size: -
D gene: -
CDR3 length: 15
J gene: TRBJ1-5
CDR3 DNA: TGTGCCAGCAGAAAAGCTCTCGGGTCCAATCAGCCCCAGCATTTT
CDR3 protein: CASRKALGSNQPQHF

V gene: TRBV7-9
clone size: -
D gene: TRBD1
CDR3 length: 14
J gene: TRBJ2-7
CDR3 DNA: TGTGCCAGCAGCGTTACGGGACAGGGCTACGAGCAGTACTTC
CDR3 protein: CASSVTGQGYEQYF